These 17 T cell receptor beta chains were sequenced from one sample in a study of blood T cell repertoires in COVID-19. The assay was immunoSEQ multiplex PCR, and TCRdb's table has in-frame clones only and misses some. Seen here are roughly 120,000 clones, approximately 77% observed once, and the top ten hold 6.5% to 9%. The specimen sequenced was peripheral blood. The receptors stem from a human donor in a cohort sampled during active COVID-19.

This clone was observed at least ten times. The genes are TRBV6-5 and TRBJ1-4, with 8 positions matching TRBD1. This CDR3 is 13 amino acids long. Germline CDR1 and CDR2: MNHEY and SVGAGI. With V trimmed by 7 bases and J by 7 bases, 5 bases remained unmatched. CDR3 bases: TGTGCCAGCACCCTGCAGGGGGCTGAAAAACTGTTTTTT. Its protein product is CASTLQGAEKLFF.

The chain is built from TRBV27 and TRBJ2-7, with D possibly TRBD1 on 6 matching bases. There are 13 residues in the CDR3. Germline loops: CDR1 MNHEY, CDR2 SMNVEV (reference sequence). V lost 6 bases to trimming and J lost 5 bases, with 14 bases between them. The CDR3 nucleotides are TGTGCCAGCAGCCGAGCAGGGGTACACGAGCAGTACTTC. Translation: CASSRAGVHEQYF.

The DNA of the CDR3 is TGTGCCAGCAGCTTAGAACCCGGGTCTGAAGCTTTCTTT. Protein sequence: CASSLEPGSEAFF. The chain recombines TRBV7-9 with TRBJ1-1; D is undetermined. The CDR3 is made up of 13 amino acids. Germline V lookup: CDR1 SEHNR, CDR2 FQNEAQ (reference sequence). With 1 base removed from V and 6 bases from J, the gap between germline ends came to 9 bases. Complete variable domain (other parts from reference TRBV7-9 and TRBJ1-1): DTGVSQNPRHKITKRGQNVTFRCDPISEHNRLYWYRQTLGQGPEFLTYFQNEAQLEKSRLLSDRFSAERPKGSFSTLEIQRTEQGDSAMYLCASSLEPGSEAFFGQGTRLTVV.

The rearrangement uses TRBV6-5 and TRBJ2-7; 10 nucleotides line up with TRBD1. Germline trimming cut 6 bases from V and 4 bases from J; bases unmatched to any gene: 9. From germline, CDR1 is MNHEY and CDR2 SVGAGI. The CDR3 is 15 residues long. The CDR3 spells CASRFTGTGAYEQYF. The DNA of the CDR3 is TGTGCCAGCAGATTTACCGGGACAGGGGCTTACGAGCAGTACTTC.

The V call is TRBV27, the J call TRBJ2-3, with a possible D match to TRBD2 (6 bases). Between the trimmed V and J ends, which lost 3 bases and 0 bases, there was a span of 7 bases. Per germline, CDR1 MNHEY and CDR2 SMNVEV (reference sequence). This CDR3 is built from 14 residues. In DNA, the CDR3 is TGTGCCAGCAGTTTCGGGGGAAGCACAGATACGCAGTATTTT. This codes for CASSFGGSTDTQYF.

The chain couples TRBV29-1 to TRBJ1-3; maybe TRBD1 (5 bases). This CDR3 is 14 amino acids long. Germline CDR1 reads SQVTM; CDR2 reads ANQGSEA. V was clipped by 0 bases and J by 4 bases, with 10 bases between them. The chain's CDR3 is CSVEDPGSGNTIYF. As DNA, the CDR3 is TGCAGCGTTGAAGATCCAGGGTCCGGAAACACCATATATTTT.

The J gene is TRBJ1-1, the V gene TRBV2, with D perhaps TRBD1 (5 bases). Trimming pared 5 bases from V and 1 base from J, leaving 14 bases between. CDR1 SNHLY and CDR2 FYNNEI come from the germline V gene. The CDR3 extends over 15 amino acids. CDR3 in amino acids: CASSYGRGPNTEAFF. The CDR3 nucleotides are TGTGCCAGCAGTTACGGGAGGGGACCGAACACTGAAGCTTTCTTT.

J is TRBJ1-1 and V is TRBV21-1; the table gives TRBD1 as D, unverified against the DNA. TRBV21-1 is labeled a pseudogene. The length of the CDR3 is 16 residues. The CDR3 sequence: CASSQGQGARNTEAFF. In DNA, the CDR3 is TGTGCCAGCAGCCAAGGACAGGGGGCGAGGAACACTGAAGCTTTCTTT.

The chain employs TRBV29-1 and TRBJ1-2; no reliable D call. The CDR3 is 13 residues long. Germline lookup yields CDR1 SQVTM and CDR2 ANQGSEA. Trimming stripped 1 base from V and 3 bases from J, with 9 bases between. DNA for the CDR3: TGCAGCGTTGAAGGAGGGCTCCACTATGGCTACACCTTC. Protein: CSVEGGLHYGYTF.

The chain has TRBV29-1 and TRBJ2-7; perhaps TRBD1 as D (5 bases). CDR1 is SQVTM and CDR2 is ANQGSEA in the germline V gene. V gave up 6 bases and J gave up 2 bases, with 8 bases separating them. The CDR3 is made up of 11 amino acids. CDR3 nucleotides: TGCAGCGTACAACAGGCCTACGAGCAGTACTTC. Protein product: CSVQQAYEQYF.

The rearrangement links TRBV11-2 to TRBJ2-1; 12 nucleotides agree with TRBD2. The V and J ends lost 5 bases and 2 bases, in that order; junction bases with no gene match: 4. The CDR3 covers 16 residues. CDR1 and CDR2 from the germline V gene are SGHAT and FQNNGV. The CDR3 bases are TGTGCCAGCAGCCTCGGACTAGCGGGGACCTACAATGAGCAGTTCTTC. Its protein is CASSLGLAGTYNEQFF.

The chain is built from TRBV29-1 and TRBJ2-7, with D maybe TRBD2 (7 bases). The CDR3 runs to 13 residues. V lost 8 bases to trimming and J lost 1 base, with 15 bases between them. The germline CDR1 and CDR2 sequences are SQVTM and ANQGSEA. DNA for the CDR3: TGCAGCCGGAGGGGGGGACCTTCCTACGAGCAGTACTTC. Translated, it gives CSRRGGPSYEQYF.

The chain recombines TRBV7-2 with TRBJ2-7; 10 positions agree with TRBD1. This CDR3 comprises 16 residues. The J segment lost 6 bases and the V segment lost 5 bases, leaving 13 bases of the junction unmatched. Germline V gene sequence: CDR1 SGHTA, CDR2 FQGNSA. As DNA, the CDR3 is TGTGCCAGCAGCCAAGGGGGGACAGGGGTCTTCGGCGAGCAGTACTTC. It codes for CASSQGGTGVFGEQYF.

CDR3 region: CASRPAGEGRETQYF. In DNA form, the CDR3 reads TGTGCCAGCAGACCGGCGGGAGAAGGGAGAGAGACCCAGTACTTC. The chain couples TRBV6-6 to TRBJ2-5; TRBD2 matches at 7 bases. V lost 6 bases, J lost 4 bases, and 11 bases stayed unmatched. The CDR3 length is 15 residues. Germline assignment: CDR1 MNHNY and CDR2 SVGAGI (reference sequence).

The genes are TRBV13 and TRBJ1-2; D is possibly TRBD1 (5 bases). The germline V gene has CDR1 PRHDT and CDR2 FYEKMQ (reference sequence). CDR3 length: 15 residues. Trimming left V 1 base short and J 4 bases short, with 13 bases between. The CDR3 region has the DNA TGTGCCAGCAGCTTAGAAGGCCAGGGTACCTATGGCTACACCTTC. This translates into CASSLEGQGTYGYTF.

This clone was detected only once. V gene TRBV30 combines with J gene TRBJ2-2, with D unresolved. This CDR3 has 14 amino acids. Looked up from germline, CDR1 is GTSNPN and CDR2 is SVGIG (reference sequence). V was cut by 0 bases and J by 4 bases, with 9 bases left in between. This CDR3 reads CAWSVPGSTGELFF. DNA of the CDR3: TGTGCCTGGAGTGTGCCAGGATCCACCGGGGAGCTGTTTTTT.

The chain carries TRBV2 and TRBJ2-7; 11 nucleotides match TRBD1. Germline V gives CDR1 SNHLY, CDR2 FYNNEI. V gave up 6 bases and J gave up 4 bases; unmatched junction bases: 5. The length of the CDR3 is 14 residues. The CDR3 sequence: CASSAGTGGYEQYF. CDR3 in DNA: TGTGCCAGCAGCGCTGGGACAGGGGGGTACGAGCAGTACTTC.